These 9 T cell receptor beta chains were sequenced from one sample in a study of T cell responses to AZD1222 COVID-19 vaccine. Repertoires were generated with immunoSEQ multiplex PCR, while TCRdb's copy carries only in-frame clones and drops some. The sample yields roughly 160,000 clones, around 85% seen once. The sample was peripheral blood, taken 28 days after the second AZD1222 dose. Source of these receptors: an adult who received the AZD1222 COVID-19 vaccine.

The chain has TRBV4-1 and TRBJ1-1; D call uncertain. CDR1 MGHRA and CDR2 YSYEKL come from the germline V gene. The V and J ends lost 0 bases and 1 base respectively, with 15 bases between them. This CDR3 contains 17 residues. The CDR3, as DNA: TGCGCCAGCAGCCAAGAACAGCGTCCCGAGGCGAACACTGAAGCTTTCTTT. It yields the protein CASSQEQRPEANTEAFF.

J is TRBJ1-1 and V is TRBV19; unclear D gene. The V gene's germline CDR1 is LNHDA and CDR2 SQIVND (reference sequence). The CDR3 is made up of 15 amino acids. Deletions cut 6 bases from V and 1 base from J, with 15 bases between. As DNA, the CDR3 is TGTGCCAGTAGCCGATACTTCACAACGAACACTGAAGCTTTCTTT. Protein product: CASSRYFTTNTEAFF.

J is TRBJ1-2 and V is TRBV14, with 7 bases matching TRBD1. CDR1 SGHDN and CDR2 FVKESK come from the germline V gene. With V trimmed by 4 bases and J by 4 bases, 15 bases remained unmatched. CDR3 length: 17 residues. The CDR3 region is CASSLRRGDSYTYGYTF. In DNA form, the CDR3 reads TGTGCCAGCAGCCTACGCAGAGGGGACAGCTACACCTATGGCTACACCTTC.

V is TRBV19 and J is TRBJ1-1; D unclear. The CDR3 is 12 amino acids. V lost 3 bases and J 5 bases, leaving 7 bases between the germline ends. Germline lookup yields CDR1 LNHDA and CDR2 SQIVND (reference sequence). CDR3 loop: CASSILGTEAFF. Written as DNA, the CDR3 is TGTGCCAGTAGTATCCTAGGGACTGAAGCTTTCTTT.

This clone showed up just once. V usage is TRBV5-1 and J usage is TRBJ1-2; TRBD1 might be the D (5 bases). Trimming pared 2 bases from V and 1 base from J, leaving 9 bases between. In germline, CDR1 is SGHRS, CDR2 YFSETQ. The CDR3 is 14 residues long. CDR3 DNA sequence: TGCGCCAGCAGCTTCACGGGGGGTAACTATGGCTACACCTTC. Its translation is CASSFTGGNYGYTF.

The gene calls are TRBV10-3 and TRBJ1-3; D is unclear. V lost 8 bases and J lost 2, with 7 bases in between. The germline V gene has CDR1 ENHRY and CDR2 SYGVKD. The CDR3 consists of 12 residues. The CDR3 here is CAIVGAGNTIYF. The CDR3 coding sequence is TGTGCCATCGTCGGGGCTGGAAACACCATATATTTT.

The chain recombines TRBV19 with TRBJ1-1; D gene ambiguous. The CDR3 is made up of 12 amino acids. Per germline, CDR1 LNHDA and CDR2 SQIVND (reference sequence). V gave up 9 bases and J gave up 5 bases, with 13 bases separating them. CDR3 residues: CASTVGETEAFF. In nucleotides, the CDR3 is TGTGCCAGCACTGTCGGGGAAACTGAAGCTTTCTTT.

The chain links TRBV5-4 to TRBJ2-7; 12 bases match TRBD1. The trim removed 4 bases at V and 4 bases at J, leaving 6 bases unmatched. From germline, CDR1 is SGHNT and CDR2 YYREEE (reference sequence). The CDR3 extends over 15 amino acids. DNA for the CDR3: TGTGCCAGCAGCCCGCCGGGACAGGGGGCGTACGAGCAGTACTTC. It yields the protein CASSPPGQGAYEQYF. Drawing the rest from reference TRBV5-4 and TRBJ2-7, the complete variable domain is ETGVTQSPTHLIKTRGQQVTLRCSSQSGHNTVSWYQQALGQGPQFIFQYYREEENGRGNFPPRFSGLQFPNYSSELNVNALELDDSALYLCASSPPGQGAYEQYFGPGTRLTVT.

V usage is TRBV19 and J usage is TRBJ2-1; a possible D gene is TRBD2 (6 bases). CDR3 length equals 13 residues. Germline-derived CDR1 and CDR2 are LNHDA and SQIVND (reference sequence). Trimming cost V 5 bases and J 9 bases, with 14 bases left between them. In DNA form, the CDR3 reads TGTGCCAGTAGTTATGCTGGGGGAGGTGAGCAGTTCTTC. Translating it yields CASSYAGGGEQFF. Full variable domain (missing parts from reference TRBV19 and TRBJ2-1): DGGITQSPKYLFRKEGQNVTLSCEQNLNHDAMYWYRQDPGQGLRLIYYSQIVNDFQKGDIAEGYSVSREKKESFPLTVTSAQKNPTAFYLCASSYAGGGEQFFGPGTRLTVL.